This T cell receptor beta chain stems from a study of TIL therapy for anti-PD-1-resistant metastatic lung cancer. Indicated time point: pre-treatment sample, taken before nivolumab and TIL therapy. The libraries were made with immunoSEQ v3. Only in-frame clones appear in the TCRdb table, and some are missing; sequencing was by immunoSEQ multiplex PCR. The repertoire includes 25,000 to 35,000 clones, 70% to 80% of them detected once, and less than 3% sits in the top ten. CDR1 and CDR2 from the germline V gene are MNHEY and SVGAGI. This CDR3 comprises 14 residues. The source was blood, collected at baseline. The clonotype comes from a woman between 25 and 80 years old with non-small cell lung cancer. This sequence joins TRBV6-5 and TRBJ2-7, with D uncertain. CDR3 nucleotide sequence: TGTGCGACCTCACCGAGAAAAACCTCCTACGAGCAGTACTTC. It is translated as CATSPRKTSYEQYF.